The rows below give T cell receptor beta chains drawn from one sample of a study of blood T cells in healthy people across ages. Each CDR3 protein is one row after TCRdb ran MiXCR on the 5' RACE reads. The sample lists about 380,000 distinct CDR3 sequences, 45% to 65% occurring once. Sequenced: blood. The receptors were gathered from a man aged 55 to 69 in good health. CDR3s include the opening cysteine and the closing phenylalanine or tryptophan. A D gene is named only where the DNA matches it firmly. Some rows mark clone size as missing; the rest say once, few, many or name a class of expanded clone.

J,size,V,D,DNA,CDR3
TRBJ2-3,NA,TRBV13,NA,TGTGCCAGCAGCACCCGGGACCTGGGAGCAGATACGCAGTATTTT,CASSTRDLGADTQYF
TRBJ2-7,NA,TRBV20-1,NA,TGCAGTGCTAGAGATACTAGCCAGGCCTTATACGAGCAGTACTTC,CSARDTSQALYEQYF
TRBJ2-3,few,TRBV6-2/TRBV6-3,TRBD2,TGTGCCAGCATCCGCGGTCGGGGTGTGACTAGCTCTCCAGATACGCAGTATTTT,CASIRGRGVTSSPDTQYF
TRBJ2-7,NA,TRBV12-3/TRBV12-4,NA,TGTGCCAGCAGTCTGTTCGGACGAGGGGAGTACTTC,CASSLFGRGEYF
TRBJ2-5,few,TRBV4-2,NA,TGTGCCAGCAGCCCCCCTAGAGCCCAAGAGACCCAGTACTTC,CASSPPRAQETQYF
TRBJ2-1,NA,TRBV2,NA,TGTGCCAGCGGGCGGGAAGAGATTAGCAATGAGCAGTTCTTC,CASGREEISNEQFF
TRBJ2-3,few,TRBV6-2/TRBV6-3,NA,TGTGCCAGCACGAGGGGCACCCCCGCGCAGTATTTT,CASTRGTPAQYF
TRBJ2-1,NA,TRBV20-1,TRBD1,TGCAGTGCTAGAGGGGGGAGACAGGGTGAGCAGTTCTTC,CSARGGRQGEQFF
TRBJ2-1,once,TRBV20-1,TRBD2,TGCAGTGCTTTTCTAGCGGGAGGCTTGAATGAGCAGTTCTTC,CSAFLAGGLNEQFF
TRBJ1-1,NA,TRBV20-1,NA,TGCAGTGCTAAAAAGGGCGCTGAAGCTTTCTTT,CSAKKGAEAFF
TRBJ2-7,NA,TRBV12-3/TRBV12-4,NA,TGTGCCAGCAGTCCTGGGGACACTAAAGCCTACGAGCAGTACTTC,CASSPGDTKAYEQYF
TRBJ1-4,NA,TRBV7-2,TRBD1,TGTGCCAGCAGCCCCGGGACAGGGGCACGGGAAAAACTGTTTTTT,CASSPGTGAREKLFF
TRBJ1-1,NA,TRBV7-2,NA,TGTGCCAGCAGCGCAACAGGCATCGAAGCTTTCTTT,CASSATGIEAFF
TRBJ2-5,NA,TRBV18,NA,TGTGCCAGCTCACCCCGACAGGCCACAGAGACCCAGTACTTC,CASSPRQATETQYF
TRBJ2-3,once,TRBV7-9,NA,TGTGCCACTGTTGGGTGGAGGGGCACAGATACGCAGTATTTT,CATVGWRGTDTQYF
TRBJ2-5,NA,TRBV7-9,NA,TGTGCCAGCAGGGATCTGGGGGAGACCCAGTACTTC,CASRDLGETQYF
TRBJ2-7,NA,TRBV7-2,TRBD2,TGTGCCAGCAGCTTAGCCTCACCGGGACTAGCGGGGGATGAGCAGTACTTC,CASSLASPGLAGDEQYF
TRBJ2-7,few,TRBV10-2,TRBD1,TGCGCCAGCAGGGTGGGGACAGGGGGCTACGAGCAGTACTTC,CASRVGTGGYEQYF
TRBJ1-2,NA,TRBV7-9,TRBD1,TGTGCCAGCAGCCCCGGGACAGGGGATATCCTTCTCCTAAACTATGGCTACACCTTC,CASSPGTGDILLLNYGYTF
TRBJ2-1,few,TRBV4-2,TRBD2,TGTGCCAGCAGCCAAGATTTTGCAGGCGGGGGCAATGAGCAGTTCTTC,CASSQDFAGGGNEQFF
TRBJ2-5,few,TRBV4-2,NA,TGTGCCAGCAGCCAAGATACCCGGGGGGAGACCCAGTACTTC,CASSQDTRGETQYF
TRBJ2-4,NA,TRBV7-8,NA,TGTGCCAGCAGCTTAAGGGTGCGGGAAGCCAAAAACATTCAGTACTTC,CASSLRVREAKNIQYF
TRBJ1-1,NA,TRBV20-1,TRBD1,TGCAGTGCGCTAGACAGGGGGCGAGACACTGAAGCTTTCTTT,CSALDRGRDTEAFF
TRBJ1-1,NA,TRBV5-6,NA,TGTGCCAGCAGCTTGAGGGGGAGGGCCCGATCCGGTGCTTTCTTT,CASSLRGRARSGAFF
TRBJ2-5,NA,TRBV29-1,TRBD2,TGCAGCGCTCATAGCGGGAACGTGTACTTC,CSAHSGNVYF
TRBJ2-5,many,TRBV3-1,TRBD2,TGTGCCAGCAGCTTTAGCGGGAGCCAAGAGACCCAGTACTTC,CASSFSGSQETQYF
TRBJ1-6,once,TRBV30,NA,TGTGCCTGGAGTGTACTAAGTGGGGCCTCACCCCTCCACTTT,CAWSVLSGASPLHF
TRBJ2-7,few,TRBV25-1,NA,TGTGCCAGCAGTGCCGGGTATGGGGGCGAGCAGTACTTC,CASSAGYGGEQYF
TRBJ2-7,NA,TRBV10-3,TRBD2,TGTGCTATCAGTGGGGAGGGAGTGAAAAACGAGCAGTACTTC,CAISGEGVKNEQYF
TRBJ1-2,NA,TRBV20-1,NA,TGCAGTGCTAGCCGGGACACCGTAGGCTATGGCTACACCTTC,CSASRDTVGYGYTF
TRBJ2-1,NA,TRBV15,TRBD2,TGTGCCACCAGCGATCGGCTAGCGGGGGGCAATGAGCAGTTCTTC,CATSDRLAGGNEQFF
TRBJ2-7,NA,TRBV7-2,NA,TGTGCCAGCAGCGCCAACCTTAGACTCGAGCAGTACTTC,CASSANLRLEQYF
TRBJ2-3,NA,TRBV12-3/TRBV12-4,NA,TGTGCCAGCAGTTTGGGGCAGCCCGGGAGATACGCGTATTTT,CASSLGQPGRYAYF
TRBJ2-1,NA,TRBV6-5,TRBD1,TGTGCCAGCAGCCGCACCCCACAGGGGAACTACAATGAGCAGTTCTTC,CASSRTPQGNYNEQFF
TRBJ2-5,many,TRBV6-6,NA,TGTGCCAGCAGCCCACAGGACTACCGGGAGACCCAGTACTTC,CASSPQDYRETQYF
TRBJ2-6,NA,TRBV5-1,NA,TGCGCCAGCAGCTTGGGAGGGGGCTCTGGGGCCAACGTCCTGACTTTC,CASSLGGGSGANVLTF
TRBJ1-4,many,TRBV12-3/TRBV12-4,NA,TGTGCCAGCAGCTCAGGGTTTTGGGAAAAACTGTTTTTT,CASSSGFWEKLFF
TRBJ1-2,few,TRBV30,NA,TGTGCCTGGAGCTGGTCCGGGGGCTACACCTTC,CAWSWSGGYTF
TRBJ2-7,NA,TRBV20-1,TRBD2,TGCAGTGCCTTCGTAGCGGGAAAACCCTACGAGCAGTACTTC,CSAFVAGKPYEQYF
TRBJ2-7,NA,TRBV20-1,TRBD1,TGCAGTGCCCAGAATGGACAGGGGATCCACGAGCAGTACTTC,CSAQNGQGIHEQYF
TRBJ2-1,few,TRBV24-1,TRBD1,TGTGCCACCAGTGACCCAGGGACAGACGATTACAATGAGCAGTTCTTC,CATSDPGTDDYNEQFF
TRBJ1-2,many,TRBV7-4,NA,TGTGCCAGCAGCTTAGGCACAGCAGGCTACACCTTC,CASSLGTAGYTF
TRBJ2-7,NA,TRBV7-9,TRBD2,TGTGCCAGCAGCCTTAGCGGGAGTGGGGGCGAGCAGTACTTC,CASSLSGSGGEQYF
TRBJ2-5,NA,TRBV27,NA,TGTGCCAGCAGCTTGACCACAGGGTCCCCAGAGACCCAGTACTTC,CASSLTTGSPETQYF
TRBJ2-7,NA,TRBV16,NA,TGTGCCAGCAGCCCGCGCCCTAGCGTCAAAAGCTCCTACGAGCAGTACTTC,CASSPRPSVKSSYEQYF